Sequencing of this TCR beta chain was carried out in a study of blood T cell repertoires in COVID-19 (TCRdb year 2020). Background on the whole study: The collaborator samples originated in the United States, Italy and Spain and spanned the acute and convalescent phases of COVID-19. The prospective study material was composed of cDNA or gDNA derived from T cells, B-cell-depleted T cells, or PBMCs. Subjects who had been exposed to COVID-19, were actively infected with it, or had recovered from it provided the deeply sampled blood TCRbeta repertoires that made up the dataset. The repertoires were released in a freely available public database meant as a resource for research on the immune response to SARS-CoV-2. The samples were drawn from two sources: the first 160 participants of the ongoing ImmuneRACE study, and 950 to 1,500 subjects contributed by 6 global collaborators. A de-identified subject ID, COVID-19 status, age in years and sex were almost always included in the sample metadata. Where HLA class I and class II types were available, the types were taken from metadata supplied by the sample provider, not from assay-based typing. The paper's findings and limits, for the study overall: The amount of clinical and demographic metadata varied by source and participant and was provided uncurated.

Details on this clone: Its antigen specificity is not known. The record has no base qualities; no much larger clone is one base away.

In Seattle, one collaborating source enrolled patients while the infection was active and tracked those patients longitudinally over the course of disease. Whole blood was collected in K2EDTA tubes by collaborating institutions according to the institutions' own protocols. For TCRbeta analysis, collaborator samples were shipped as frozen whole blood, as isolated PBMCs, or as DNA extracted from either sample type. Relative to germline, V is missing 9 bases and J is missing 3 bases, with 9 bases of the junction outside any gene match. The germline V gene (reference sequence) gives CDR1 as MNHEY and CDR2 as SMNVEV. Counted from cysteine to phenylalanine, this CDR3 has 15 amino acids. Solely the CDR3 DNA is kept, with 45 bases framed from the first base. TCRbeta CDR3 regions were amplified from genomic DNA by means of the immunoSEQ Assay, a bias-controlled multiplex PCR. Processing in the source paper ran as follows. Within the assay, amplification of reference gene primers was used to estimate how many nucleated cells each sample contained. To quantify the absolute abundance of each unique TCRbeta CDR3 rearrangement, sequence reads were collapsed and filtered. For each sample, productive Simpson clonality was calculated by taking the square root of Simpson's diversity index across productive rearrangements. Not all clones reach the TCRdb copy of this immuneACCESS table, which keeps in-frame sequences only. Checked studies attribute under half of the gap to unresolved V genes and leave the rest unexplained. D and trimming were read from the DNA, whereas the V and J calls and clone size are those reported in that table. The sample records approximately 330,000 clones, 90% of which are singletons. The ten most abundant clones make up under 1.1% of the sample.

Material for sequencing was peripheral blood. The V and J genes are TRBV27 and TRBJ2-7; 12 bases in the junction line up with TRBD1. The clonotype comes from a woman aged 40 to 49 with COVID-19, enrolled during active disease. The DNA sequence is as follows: TGTGCCAGTCGCGCCGGGACAGGGGGCGACTACGAGCAGTACTTC. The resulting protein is CASRAGTGGDYEQYF.